The 32 T cell receptor beta chains reported below all come from one sample, sequenced in a study of blood T cell repertoires in COVID-19 (dated by TCRdb to 2019 to 2021). Library generation was performed with the immunoSEQ multiplex PCR assay. The table was pulled from immuneACCESS by TCRdb, which kept in-frame rearrangements only. Such tables lose some clones; where checked, under half of the loss comes from unresolved V genes, and the rest has no known cause. The sample table holds roughly 410,000 clones, of which around 89% were seen once. The top ten clonotypes cover roughly 1.6% of the sample. Sequenced: peripheral blood. The receptors were gathered from a woman between 40 and 55 years old with COVID-19, enrolled during active disease.

The genes are TRBV5-1 and TRBJ1-2, with D possibly being TRBD1 (5 bases). Trimming shortened V by 1 base and J by 2 bases, and 12 bases separated the two germline ends. CDR3 size: 15 residues. CDR1 is SGHRS, CDR2 YFSETQ, per germline. In DNA form, the CDR3 reads TGCGCCAGCAGCTTGTCGGGGGATCTGAACTATGGCTACACCTTC. Its protein product is CASSLSGDLNYGYTF.

The chain joins TRBV20-1 to TRBJ1-2; the D is unclear. This CDR3 spans 10 amino acids. Germline V gene lookup returns CDR1 DFQATT and CDR2 SNEGSKA (reference sequence). Deletions cut 5 bases from V and 6 bases from J, with 7 bases between. The chain's CDR3 is CSALENGYTF. For the CDR3, the DNA is TGCAGTGCTCTAGAGAATGGCTACACCTTC.

This sequence joins TRBV19 and TRBJ2-5; 9 bases map to TRBD1. The germline V gene encodes CDR1 LNHDA and CDR2 SQIVND (reference sequence). The V segment lost 1 base and the J segment 9 bases; nucleotides outside the gene matches: 12. This CDR3 region has 16 residues. CDR3: CASSIAGSGTGRAQYF. The CDR3, as DNA: TGTGCCAGTAGTATAGCTGGGTCGGGGACAGGGAGGGCCCAGTACTTC.

The rearrangement uses TRBV7-9 and TRBJ1-2; D is possibly TRBD1 (6 bases). V was shortened by 1 base and J by 4 bases, with 13 bases between the two germline ends. Germline-derived CDR1 and CDR2 are SEHNR and FQNEAQ (reference sequence). The CDR3 loop spans 15 amino acids. The DNA for the CDR3 is TGTGCCAGCAGCTTAGTAGGGGAAGGGGGCTATGGCTACACCTTC. Translated, it gives CASSLVGEGGYGYTF.

As to this clone: Distinct nucleotide sequences in the sample also encode this CDR3. CDR3 bases: TGTGCCAGTGGGACAGTTTATGGCTACACCTTC. The encoded protein is CASGTVYGYTF. V gene TRBV28 combines with J gene TRBJ1-2; 7 bases match TRBD1. V shed 9 bases and J 5 bases; nucleotides not matched to a gene: 3. Germline V gene lookup returns CDR1 MDHEN and CDR2 SYDVKM. The CDR3 is 11 residues long.

The chain combines TRBV5-6 with TRBJ2-7; D ambiguous. The CDR3 spans 15 residues. Germline V gene data show CDR1 as SGHDT and CDR2 as YYEEEE. Trimming cost V 4 bases and J 4 bases, with 18 bases left between them. The CDR3 region is CASSRLRQSVYEQYF. The CDR3 DNA follows: TGTGCCAGCAGCCGCTTGCGGCAGTCTGTGTACGAGCAGTACTTC.

This clone showed up just once. The J gene is TRBJ2-2, the V gene TRBV7-2; the D is unclear. Per germline, CDR1 SGHTA and CDR2 FQGNSA. V lost 5 bases to trimming and J lost 6 bases, with 7 bases between them. The CDR3 runs to 12 residues. Here the CDR3 reads CASSLSAGELFF. The CDR3 nucleotides read TGTGCCAGCAGCCTGAGTGCCGGGGAGCTGTTTTTT.

The chain employs TRBV28 and TRBJ2-5; TRBD1 matches at 8 bases. V gave up 7 bases and J gave up 5 bases; unmatched junction bases: 9. The CDR3 sequence is 14 residues long. Germline CDR1 is MDHEN and CDR2 is SYDVKM. The CDR3 loop is CASTTTGVRETQYF. The DNA for the CDR3 is TGTGCCAGCACTACGACAGGGGTCAGGGAGACCCAGTACTTC.

This chain links TRBV18 with TRBJ2-5, with 7 bases fitting TRBD2. The CDR3 is made up of 13 amino acids. Germline-derived CDR1 and CDR2 are KGHSH and LQKENI. V shed 3 bases, J shed 5 bases, and the junction held 3 bases outside the gene matches. The CDR3 here is CASSPGLVETQYF. CDR3 sequence (DNA): TGTGCCAGCTCACCCGGACTAGTGGAGACCCAGTACTTC.

The count of this clone is one. The chain carries TRBV27 and TRBJ1-2; 8 nucleotides line up with TRBD1. Germline trimming cut 5 bases from V and 4 bases from J; bases unmatched to any gene: 6. Germline assignment: CDR1 MNHEY and CDR2 SMNVEV (reference sequence). The CDR3 runs 14 residues. The CDR3 coding sequence is TGTGCCAGCAGTCCCCGACAGGGGCTCTATGGCTACACCTTC. Encoded protein: CASSPRQGLYGYTF.

The V gene is TRBV28, the J gene TRBJ1-1; D gene ambiguous. The CDR3 loop spans 16 amino acids. Germline lookup yields CDR1 MDHEN and CDR2 SYDVKM. V shed 5 bases and J shed 0 bases, with 16 bases lying between them. CDR3 nucleotides: TGTGCCAGCAGTCTTCTGGGAGGGTTCATGAACACTGAAGCTTTCTTT. Its translation: CASSLLGGFMNTEAFF.

Only a few counts were recorded for this clone. The chain links TRBV29-1 to TRBJ1-6; D unclear. V gave up 6 bases and J gave up 6 bases, with 18 bases separating them. The germline V gene encodes CDR1 SQVTM and CDR2 ANQGSEA. This CDR3 region has 15 residues. CDR3 loop: CSVRERASGNSPLHF. CDR3 bases: TGCAGCGTCAGAGAGAGGGCCTCGGGTAATTCACCCCTCCACTTT.

The chain recombines TRBV7-2 with TRBJ1-2; D is ambiguous. CDR1 SGHTA and CDR2 FQGNSA come from the germline V gene. This CDR3 has 16 residues. V was clipped by 2 bases and J by 0 bases, with 13 bases between them. The DNA for the CDR3 is TGTGCCAGCAGCTTAATGTTCAGCGCCCCTAACTATGGCTACACCTTC. This codes for CASSLMFSAPNYGYTF.

This chain joins TRBV7-9 and TRBJ1-1; the D gene is possibly TRBD1 (5 bases). The V and J ends lost 7 bases and 2 bases respectively, with 17 bases between them. The CDR3 spans 15 residues. CDR1 and CDR2 (germline): SEHNR, FQNEAQ (reference sequence). CDR3 amino acids: CASKGKDRLNTEAFF. As DNA, the CDR3 is TGTGCCAGCAAAGGGAAAGACAGACTTAACACTGAAGCTTTCTTT.

The chain couples TRBV19 to TRBJ1-2, with TRBD1 as a possible D gene (5 bases). The V gene's germline CDR1 is LNHDA and CDR2 SQIVND (reference sequence). The CDR3 extends over 15 amino acids. Trimming stripped 3 bases from V and 4 bases from J, with 15 bases between. The CDR3 nucleotides read TGTGCCAGTAGTATCGACAGCCTTACATTCTATGGCTACACCTTC. Translated: CASSIDSLTFYGYTF.

The chain recombines TRBV2 with TRBJ1-5; the D gene is possibly TRBD1 (5 bases). Germline V CDR1 and CDR2: SNHLY, FYNNEI. This CDR3 has 15 residues. The V end lost 7 bases, the J end lost 4 bases, and 17 bases lay between the germline ends. The CDR3 nucleotides read TGTGCCAGCACCGGAGGGGCAGGGCCAAATCAGCCCCAGCATTTT. Amino acids: CASTGGAGPNQPQHF.

The chain joins TRBV14 to TRBJ2-1, with 9 bases matching TRBD1. The germline gives CDR1 SGHDN, CDR2 FVKESK. V lost 3 bases, J lost 6 bases, and 9 bases stayed unmatched. CDR3 size: 16 residues. The CDR3 here is CASSHAPGQGFNEQFF. The CDR3, as DNA: TGTGCCAGCAGCCACGCACCGGGACAGGGATTCAATGAGCAGTTCTTC.

The rearrangement links TRBV7-2 to TRBJ1-3; perhaps TRBD1 as D (5 bases). The CDR3 spans 17 residues. Germline CDR1 SGHTA, CDR2 FQGNSA. The ends were cut back, 5 bases at V and 4 bases at J, with 21 bases in the middle. In DNA form, the CDR3 reads TGTGCCAGCAGCCTATTTCAGGGATTCTCCCTCGGAAACACCATATATTTT. Residues: CASSLFQGFSLGNTIYF.

As DNA, the CDR3 is TGTGCCAGCAGTGGCTATGGTGAGCAGTTCTTC. It codes for CASSGYGEQFF. The rearrangement uses TRBV2 and TRBJ2-1; D unclear. The germline V gene has CDR1 SNHLY and CDR2 FYNNEI. Trimming took 4 bases from V and 9 from J, leaving 7 bases between them. CDR3 length equals 11 residues. Full variable domain (rest looked up from reference TRBV2 and TRBJ2-1): EPEVTQTPSHQVTQMGQEVILRCVPISNHLYFYWYRQILGQKVEFLVSFYNNEISEKSEIFDDQFSVERPDGSNFTLKIRSTKLEDSAMYFCASSGYGEQFFGPGTRLTVL.

The V call is TRBV29-1, the J call TRBJ1-2, with 8 positions matching TRBD1. The CDR3 extends over 14 amino acids. V was pared by 3 bases and J by 0 bases, with 3 bases of the junction left unmatched. Germline-derived CDR1 and CDR2 are SQVTM and ANQGSEA. In DNA form, the CDR3 reads TGCAGCGTTGATGGACAGGGAGCTAACTATGGCTACACCTTC. It yields the protein CSVDGQGANYGYTF.

The V gene is TRBV19, the J gene TRBJ2-5; D might be TRBD1 (5 bases). This CDR3 spans 15 amino acids. V lost 4 bases to trimming and J lost 5 bases, with 17 bases between them. Looked up from germline, CDR1 is LNHDA and CDR2 is SQIVND (reference sequence). The CDR3 sequence: CASSNPSRAGETQYF. CDR3 nucleotide sequence: TGTGCCAGTAGTAACCCCAGCAGGGCTGGGGAGACCCAGTACTTC.

The rearrangement links TRBV19 to TRBJ1-2; 9 bases align to TRBD1. Trimming at V came to 6 bases and at J to 3 bases, leaving 11 bases not matched to a gene. This CDR3 has 16 amino acids. Germline CDR1 LNHDA, CDR2 SQIVND (reference sequence). The CDR3 nucleotides are TGTGCCAGTAGCGCCACCGGGACAGGGACATACTATGGCTACACCTTC. Amino acid sequence: CASSATGTGTYYGYTF. The full variable domain, with the rest looked up from reference TRBV19 and TRBJ1-2, is DGGITQSPKYLFRKEGQNVTLSCEQNLNHDAMYWYRQDPGQGLRLIYYSQIVNDFQKGDIAEGYSVSREKKESFPLTVTSAQKNPTAFYLCASSATGTGTYYGYTFGSGTRLTVV.

This rearrangement joins TRBV28 to TRBJ1-3, with 9 bases that match TRBD1. Trimming removed 5 bases from V and 7 bases from J; junction bases left unmatched: 18. Germline V gene sequence: CDR1 MDHEN, CDR2 SYDVKM. The CDR3 extends over 18 amino acids. The CDR3 loop reads CASSTIRRPRDRENTIYF. The DNA for the CDR3 is TGTGCCAGCAGTACCATTCGACGGCCCCGGGACAGGGAGAACACCATATATTTT.

The gene calls are TRBV4-1 and TRBJ1-5; 7 nucleotides match TRBD1. CDR3 length: 15 residues. Germline CDR1 is MGHRA and CDR2 is YSYEKL. The V segment lost 3 bases and the J segment 4 bases; nucleotides outside the gene matches: 6. The CDR3 loop is CASSQGQMVNQPQHF. The CDR3 DNA sequence: TGCGCCAGCAGCCAGGGACAGATGGTGAATCAGCCCCAGCATTTT.

The rearrangement joins TRBV7-3 to TRBJ2-1; D is uncertain. CDR1 and CDR2 from the germline V gene are SGHTA and FQGTGA. The CDR3 length is 15 residues. Trimming left V 1 base short and J 4 bases short, with 11 bases between. The CDR3 coding sequence is TGTGCCAGCAGCTTAAGAGGATTCCCGTACAATGAGCAGTTCTTC. Translating it yields CASSLRGFPYNEQFF.

The chain recombines TRBV4-3 with TRBJ1-1; D unclear. This CDR3 comprises 15 residues. CDR1 and CDR2 (germline): LGHNA, YSLEER. Trimming took off 1 base at V and 5 bases at J, with 14 bases between the two ends. CDR3 nucleotide sequence: TGCGCCAGCAGCCAAGGTCCAGGTTCTATGACTGAAGCTTTCTTT. This encodes CASSQGPGSMTEAFF.

The CDR3: CASSSLTGDVTGELFF. Written as DNA, the CDR3 is TGTGCCAGCAGTTCTTTGACAGGGGATGTCACCGGGGAGCTGTTTTTT. The V gene is TRBV28, the J gene TRBJ2-2, with 8 bases aligning to TRBD1. The CDR3 extends over 16 amino acids. Germline values: CDR1 MDHEN, CDR2 SYDVKM. J was trimmed by 4 bases and V by 4 bases; bases with no gene match: 8.

The chain is built from TRBV5-1 and TRBJ2-2; TRBD2 matches 11 bases. The germline CDR1 and CDR2 sequences are SGHRS and YFSETQ. Trimming removed 4 bases from V and 4 bases from J; junction bases left unmatched: 24. CDR3 size: 22 residues. CDR3 region: CASSPTEGSGRAVGPITGELFF. Written as DNA, the CDR3 is TGCGCCAGCAGCCCAACTGAGGGTAGCGGGAGGGCTGTCGGGCCGATCACCGGGGAGCTGTTTTTT. Supplemented by reference TRBV5-1 and TRBJ2-2, the full variable domain reads KAGVTQTPRYLIKTRGQQVTLSCSPISGHRSVSWYQQTPGQGLQFLFEYFSETQRNKGNFPGRFSGRQFSNSRSEMNVSTLELGDSALYLCASSPTEGSGRAVGPITGELFFGEGSRLTVL.

The chain joins TRBV28 to TRBJ1-4; D uncertain. This CDR3 is 12 amino acids long. CDR1 is MDHEN, CDR2 SYDVKM, per germline. The V end was cut by 3 bases, the J end by 7 bases, with 6 bases between. The chain's CDR3 is CASSLRGEKLFF. The CDR3 coding sequence is TGTGCCAGCAGTTTGCGCGGTGAAAAACTGTTTTTT.

The chain has TRBV6-5 and TRBJ2-1; weak D call: TRBD2 (6 bases). Germline CDR1 is MNHEY and CDR2 is SVGAGI. Trimming left V 5 bases short and J 6 bases short, with 14 bases between. This CDR3 contains 14 residues. This CDR3 reads CASSTFSGGNEQFF. The CDR3 region has the DNA TGTGCCAGCAGTACTTTTTCCGGGGGCAATGAGCAGTTCTTC.

This chain links TRBV5-5 with TRBJ1-5; 7 nucleotides agree with TRBD1. Trimming removed 4 bases from V and 2 bases from J; junction bases left unmatched: 6. Germline CDR1 and CDR2: SGHKS and YYEKEE (reference sequence). This CDR3 comprises 15 residues. CDR3 nucleotide sequence: TGTGCCAGCAGCGTTCGACAGGGAGGCAATCAGCCCCAGCATTTT. Residues: CASSVRQGGNQPQHF.

The chain couples TRBV6-5 to TRBJ2-7, with D unresolved. The CDR3 is 14 amino acids. V was pared by 5 bases and J by 0 bases, with 11 bases between. The germline gives CDR1 MNHEY, CDR2 SVGAGI. The CDR3 nucleotides read TGTGCCAGCAGTAAGACACTGAACTCCTACGAGCAGTACTTC. Its protein product is CASSKTLNSYEQYF.